This is a list of T cell receptor beta chains from one sample in a study of Graves' ophthalmopathy and Graves' hyperthyroidism. In TCRdb, the multiplex PCR reads were re-called with MiXCR into one record per CDR3 protein. The table shows hundreds of thousands of distinct CDR3 sequences, with about a fifth occurring only once. The sample comprised peripheral blood. These receptors were taken from a woman under 30 with stable Graves' hyperthyroidism. Some clones in this sample may be carry-over from other donors' samples. Each CDR3 is given with its conserved first and last residue. D genes are given only for firm matches. Clone size is not always given. Where it is, it says once, few, many or a class for expanded clones.

d_call: NA
clone_size: NA
v_call: TRBV29-1
j_call: TRBJ1-1
cdr3_nt: TGCAGCGTGGGCCGGGATACTGAAGCTTTCTTT
cdr3_aa: CSVGRDTEAFF

d_call: TRBD1
clone_size: few
v_call: TRBV6-5
j_call: TRBJ2-2
cdr3_nt: TGTGCCAGCAGTTACTCGTTCGGGACAGGGATCGGGGAGCTGTTTTTT
cdr3_aa: CASSYSFGTGIGELFF

d_call: TRBD1
clone_size: many
v_call: TRBV5-1
j_call: TRBJ1-1
cdr3_nt: TGCGCCAGCAGCTTCTTAGCAGGGGGACAGTACGCCAACACTGAAGCTTTCTTT
cdr3_aa: CASSFLAGGQYANTEAFF

d_call: NA
clone_size: many
v_call: TRBV27
j_call: TRBJ2-7
cdr3_nt: TGTGCCAGCAGCAGACAGGACGGCTACGAGCAGTACTTC
cdr3_aa: CASSRQDGYEQYF

d_call: NA
clone_size: many
v_call: TRBV5-1
j_call: TRBJ1-2
cdr3_nt: TGCGCCAGCAGCTTGGCGCAGAACTATGGCTACACCTTC
cdr3_aa: CASSLAQNYGYTF

d_call: TRBD1
clone_size: NA
v_call: TRBV12-3/TRBV12-4
j_call: TRBJ2-7
cdr3_nt: TGTGCCAGCCAGTCGGACAGGGGTGGGTCCGAGCAGTACTTC
cdr3_aa: CASQSDRGGSEQYF

d_call: NA
clone_size: NA
v_call: TRBV20-1
j_call: TRBJ2-4
cdr3_nt: TGCAGTGCCAGAAACGGGGGAGAAAACATTCAGTACTTC
cdr3_aa: CSARNGGENIQYF

d_call: NA
clone_size: few
v_call: TRBV13
j_call: TRBJ1-2
cdr3_nt: TGTGCCAGCAGCCCGCGGGGGGACCCGTATGGCTACACCTTC
cdr3_aa: CASSPRGDPYGYTF

d_call: NA
clone_size: NA
v_call: TRBV27
j_call: TRBJ2-5
cdr3_nt: TGTGCCAGCAGTCCGGGACATCTGGAGACCCAGTACTTC
cdr3_aa: CASSPGHLETQYF

d_call: TRBD1
clone_size: many
v_call: TRBV12-3/TRBV12-4
j_call: TRBJ1-2
cdr3_nt: TGTGCCAGCAGCCGCAGGGGACAGCTCTATGGCTACACCTTC
cdr3_aa: CASSRRGQLYGYTF

d_call: TRBD2
clone_size: NA
v_call: TRBV13
j_call: TRBJ2-7
cdr3_nt: TGTGCCAGCAGCCCTAGCCCACGACTAGCGGGGAAGTCCTACGAGCAGTACTTC
cdr3_aa: CASSPSPRLAGKSYEQYF

d_call: NA
clone_size: many
v_call: TRBV12-3/TRBV12-4
j_call: TRBJ1-5
cdr3_nt: TGTGCCAGCAGTTTAGGAGAACTTTCCCCCCAGCATTTT
cdr3_aa: CASSLGELSPQHF

d_call: TRBD1
clone_size: many
v_call: TRBV2
j_call: TRBJ1-3
cdr3_nt: TGTGCCAGCTTAGGGACAGCTGGAAACACCATATATTTT
cdr3_aa: CASLGTAGNTIYF

d_call: NA
clone_size: many
v_call: TRBV12-3/TRBV12-4
j_call: TRBJ1-5
cdr3_nt: TGTGCCAGCACTAAACATGATTATCAGCCCCAGCATTTT
cdr3_aa: CASTKHDYQPQHF

d_call: NA
clone_size: few
v_call: TRBV4-1
j_call: TRBJ1-1
cdr3_nt: TGCGCCAGCAGCCAAGTCCCCGGGACCACTGAAGCTTTCTTT
cdr3_aa: CASSQVPGTTEAFF

d_call: NA
clone_size: NA
v_call: TRBV11-1
j_call: TRBJ2-7
cdr3_nt: TGTGCCAGCAGCGTGCTAGCGGTCCCCCGCAGGGGCGAGCAGTACTTC
cdr3_aa: CASSVLAVPRRGEQYF

d_call: TRBD1
clone_size: many
v_call: TRBV28
j_call: TRBJ2-7
cdr3_nt: TGTGCCACCGGCGGGACAGGGGGCGACGAGCAGTACTTC
cdr3_aa: CATGGTGGDEQYF

d_call: NA
clone_size: many
v_call: TRBV30
j_call: TRBJ2-7
cdr3_nt: TGTGCCTGGAGGCGACAGGCCTACGAGCAGTACTTC
cdr3_aa: CAWRRQAYEQYF

d_call: TRBD1
clone_size: NA
v_call: TRBV20-1
j_call: TRBJ1-1
cdr3_nt: TGCAGTGCTAGTAAAGGGGGCGCGACTGAAGTTTTCTTT
cdr3_aa: CSASKGGATEVFF

d_call: TRBD2
clone_size: many
v_call: TRBV6-1
j_call: TRBJ2-7
cdr3_nt: TGTGCCAGCAGTGTGGAGCGGGGAGCTAGATACGAGCAGTACTTC
cdr3_aa: CASSVERGARYEQYF

d_call: NA
clone_size: many
v_call: TRBV6-1
j_call: TRBJ1-3
cdr3_nt: TGTGCCAGCAGTGTCCGTGAGTTAAACTCTGGAAACACCATATATTTT
cdr3_aa: CASSVRELNSGNTIYF

d_call: NA
clone_size: many
v_call: TRBV15
j_call: TRBJ2-5
cdr3_nt: TGTGCCACCAGCAGAGTACGGGATTGGGAGACCCAGTACTTC
cdr3_aa: CATSRVRDWETQYF

d_call: TRBD1
clone_size: NA
v_call: TRBV24-1
j_call: TRBJ1-5
cdr3_nt: TGTGCCACCAGTGATAAATCTACAGGGGTTTGGGGTAATCAGCCCCAGCATTTT
cdr3_aa: CATSDKSTGVWGNQPQHF

d_call: TRBD1
clone_size: many
v_call: TRBV5-1
j_call: TRBJ1-1
cdr3_nt: TGCGCCAGCAGCTTAACACAGGGGATGAACACTGAAGCTTTCTTT
cdr3_aa: CASSLTQGMNTEAFF

d_call: TRBD1
clone_size: many
v_call: TRBV6-2/TRBV6-3
j_call: TRBJ1-1
cdr3_nt: TGTGCCAGCAGTTACGTGTTTGGGGGAACAGGGGGCCGTGGAACTGAAGCTTTCTTT
cdr3_aa: CASSYVFGGTGGRGTEAFF

d_call: TRBD2
clone_size: many
v_call: TRBV3-1
j_call: TRBJ2-4
cdr3_nt: TGTGCCAGCAGCCAGCGGGAGAGCCACATTCAGTACTTC
cdr3_aa: CASSQRESHIQYF

d_call: NA
clone_size: many
v_call: TRBV19
j_call: TRBJ2-2
cdr3_nt: TGTGCCAGTAGAGACTCCCGGGACTTCTACACCGGGGAGCTGTTTTTT
cdr3_aa: CASRDSRDFYTGELFF

d_call: NA
clone_size: NA
v_call: TRBV27
j_call: TRBJ2-7
cdr3_nt: TGTGCCAGCAGTACCTTGACGAGCTCCTACGAGCAGTACTTC
cdr3_aa: CASSTLTSSYEQYF

d_call: NA
clone_size: many
v_call: TRBV28
j_call: TRBJ2-5
cdr3_nt: TGTGCCAGCAGTCCAGCCGGGGGCGGCCCCCAAGAGACCCAGTACTTC
cdr3_aa: CASSPAGGGPQETQYF